The rows below give T cell receptor beta chains drawn from one sample of a study of T cell repertoires in cytomegalovirus infection. TCRdb itself ran the reads through MiXCR, one entry per CDR3 protein. The sample shows 310,000 or so distinct CDR3 sequences, around 10% of them seen only once. The sample taken for sequencing was PBMCs. These receptor sequences come from a human donor in good health (CMV status not recorded). Some clones in this sample may be carry-over from other donors' samples. CDR3s leave out the opening cysteine and the closing phenylalanine or tryptophan. Clone sizes are given selectively: once, few, many, or a class where the clone is expanded.

j_call	v_call	clone_size	cdr3_aa
TRBJ2-3	TRBV20-1	many	SARRGSTDTQY
TRBJ1-1	TRBV29-1	many	SVPGEGREAF
TRBJ2-2	TRBV7-2	many	ASSFKGGEVGELF
TRBJ2-1	TRBV20-1	-	SARDRGAWGLASMGHNEQF
TRBJ1-6	TRBV20-1	few	SARDLRQGFWQTSPLH
TRBJ1-2	TRBV3-1	-	ASSLPLPGQGDYGYT
TRBJ2-5	TRBV2	-	ASNGGQGVQETQY
TRBJ1-6	TRBV7-2	many	ASSLAGQGSSPLH
TRBJ2-5	TRBV7-8	-	AVSNWGGPQETQY
TRBJ2-7	TRBV7-9	-	ASSLKNSPDEQY